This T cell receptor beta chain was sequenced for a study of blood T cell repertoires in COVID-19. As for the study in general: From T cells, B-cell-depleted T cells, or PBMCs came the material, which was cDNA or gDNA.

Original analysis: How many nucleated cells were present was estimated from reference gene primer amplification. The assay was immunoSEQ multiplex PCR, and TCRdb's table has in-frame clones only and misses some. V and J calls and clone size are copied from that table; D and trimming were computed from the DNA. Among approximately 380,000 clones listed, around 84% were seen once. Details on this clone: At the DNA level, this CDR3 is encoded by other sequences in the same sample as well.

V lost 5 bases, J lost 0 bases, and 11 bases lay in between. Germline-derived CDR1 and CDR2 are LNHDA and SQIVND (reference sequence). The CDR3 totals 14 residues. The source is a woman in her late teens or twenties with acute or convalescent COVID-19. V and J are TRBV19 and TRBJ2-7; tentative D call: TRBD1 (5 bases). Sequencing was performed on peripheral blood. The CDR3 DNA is TGTGCCAGTAGTGATAGAACAGGCTCCTACGAGCAGTACTTC. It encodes CASSDRTGSYEQYF.